This entry lists 8 T cell receptor beta chains sequenced from one sample in a study of blood T cell repertoires in COVID-19. The protocol was immunoSEQ multiplex PCR, while the TCRdb copy is restricted to in-frame clones and leaves out a portion. The sample shows 200,000 to 300,000 clones, approximately 80% of them seen only once. The sequencing sample was made of peripheral blood. Receptors originate from a woman at least 80 years old with COVID-19, enrolled during active disease.

The rearrangement uses TRBV6-2 or TRBV6-3 and TRBJ1-1; 9 bases are shared with TRBD1. The CDR3 contains 18 residues. Trimming removed 4 bases from V and 5 bases from J; junction bases left unmatched: 17. Germline CDR1 MNHEY, CDR2 SVGEGT. As DNA, the CDR3 is TGTGCCAGCAGTTGGACCCCCGGGACAGGGCCGAGGGGGACTGAAGCTTTCTTT. This translates into CASSWTPGTGPRGTEAFF.

This clone was seen more than once but under ten times. V gene TRBV7-2 combines with J gene TRBJ1-1; D ambiguous. Germline CDR1 and CDR2: SGHTA and FQGNSA. The CDR3 is 13 residues long. Trimming pared 6 bases from V and 5 bases from J, leaving 13 bases between. The CDR3 coding sequence is TGTGCCAGCAGTCTACCCGGGTGGACTGAAGCTTTCTTT. As protein: CASSLPGWTEAFF. Variable domain in full (rest from reference TRBV7-2 and TRBJ1-1): GAGVSQSPSNKVTEKGKDVELRCDPISGHTALYWYRQSLGQGLEFLIYFQGNSAPDKSGLPSDRFSAERTGGSVSTLTIQRTQQEDSAVYLCASSLPGWTEAFFGQGTRLTVV.

The genes are TRBV11-2 and TRBJ1-5, with TRBD1 matching 10 bases. CDR1 and CDR2 (germline): SGHAT, FQNNGV. V trimming: 5 bases; J trimming: 5 bases; junction bases outside the gene matches: 6. This CDR3 is built from 15 residues. The CDR3 here is CASSPRDRGHQPQHF. CDR3 coding DNA: TGTGCCAGCAGCCCCCGGGACAGGGGCCATCAGCCCCAGCATTTT.

The chain couples TRBV3-1 (or the pseudogene TRBV3-2) to TRBJ1-2; TRBD1 might be the D (6 bases). From germline, CDR1 is LGHDT and CDR2 YNNKEL (reference sequence). The CDR3 is 13 residues long. V gave up 3 bases and J gave up 4 bases, with 9 bases separating them. CDR3 nucleotide sequence: TGTGCCAGCAGCCAGGGGACACGCTATGGCTACACCTTC. This encodes CASSQGTRYGYTF.

V is TRBV30 and J is TRBJ1-2, with D maybe TRBD1 (5 bases). The CDR3 is 14 amino acids. The V end was cut by 1 base, the J end by 4 bases, with 13 bases between. From germline, CDR1 is GTSNPN and CDR2 SVGIG (reference sequence). This CDR3 is CAWSGDLGSYGYTF. CDR3 nucleotides: TGTGCCTGGAGTGGGGACCTCGGGAGCTATGGCTACACCTTC.

The chain uses TRBV5-1 and TRBJ2-3; D unresolved. Trimming removed 4 bases at V and 5 bases at J, with 8 bases between. CDR1 is SGHRS, CDR2 YFSETQ, per germline. CDR3 length: 12 amino acids. CDR3 DNA sequence: TGCGCCAGCAGCGCCGCACAAGATACGCAGTATTTT. It is translated as CASSAAQDTQYF.

With respect to this clone: Given a much more abundant clone one base away, this may be a read error. This sequence joins TRBV24-1 and TRBJ2-7, with TRBD1 identical over 10 bases. The CDR3 consists of 15 residues. Unmatched junction bases numbered 4, after V lost 4 bases and J lost 2 bases. Germline V gives CDR1 KGHDR, CDR2 SFDVKD. CDR3 protein: CATSESGTGAYEQYF. The CDR3, as DNA: TGTGCCACCAGTGAGTCCGGGACAGGGGCCTACGAGCAGTACTTC.

The CDR3 DNA sequence: TGTGCCAGTAGTATCAGTGGTTTCGCTGAAGCTTTCTTT. It specifies CASSISGFAEAFF. This chain links TRBV19 with TRBJ1-1; D not certain. The germline CDR1 and CDR2 sequences are LNHDA and SQIVND (reference sequence). V shed 3 bases and J shed 6 bases, with 11 bases lying between them. The CDR3 has 13 amino acids.